These T cell receptor beta chains were read from a single sample in a study of identical twins. From the 5' RACE reads, TCRdb called clonotypes with MiXCR, one entry per CDR3 protein. The data contain some 210,000 distinct CDR3 sequences, about a sixth of them singletons. These same data were also listed under a study on T cells expressing NK-cell markers.

Sequenced input: CD8+ T cells sorted from blood. These receptor sequences come from a woman younger than 30 in good health. Each CDR3 is given with its conserved first and last residue. D genes are given only for firm matches. Clone size is stated in some rows and not others, as once, few, many or a class when expanded.

d_call,j_call,clone_size,v_call,cdr3_aa,cdr3_nt
.,TRBJ2-3,few,TRBV6-1,CASCRFPDTQYF,TGTGCCAGCTGTCGGTTCCCAGATACGCAGTATTTT
.,TRBJ1-1,.,TRBV6-6,CASSSYTEAFF,TGTGCCAGCAGTTCATACACTGAAGCTTTCTTT
.,TRBJ2-2,.,TRBV12-3/TRBV12-4,CASSPTQGGDANTGELFF,TGTGCCAGCAGTCCGACACAAGGAGGGGACGCGAACACCGGGGAGCTGTTTTTT
TRBD2,TRBJ2-2,few,TRBV7-9,CASSRLARVPWELFF,TGTGCCAGCAGCCGACTAGCGAGAGTACCTTGGGAGCTGTTTTTT
TRBD2,TRBJ2-3,.,TRBV5-8,CASSEPGLAGMYDTQYF,TGTGCCAGCAGCGAACCGGGACTAGCAGGAATGTATGATACGCAGTATTTT
.,TRBJ2-1,.,TRBV7-8,CASSNHRDKQFF,TGTGCCAGCAGCAACCACCGGGACAAGCAGTTCTTC
TRBD1,TRBJ1-1,.,TRBV19,CASSHLPGQGDTEAFF,TGTGCCAGTAGCCACCTTCCGGGACAGGGGGACACTGAAGCTTTCTTT
TRBD2,TRBJ2-1,few,TRBV10-3,CAISTPGGAYNEQFF,TGTGCCATCAGTACCCCCGGGGGGGCCTACAATGAGCAGTTCTTC
.,TRBJ2-7,.,TRBV5-6,CASSQGPSYEQYF,TGTGCCAGCAGCCAGGGACCTTCCTACGAGCAGTACTTC
.,TRBJ2-5,few,TRBV29-1,CSVLGLAETQYF,TGCAGCGTTCTGGGGCTTGCGGAGACCCAGTACTTC
TRBD2,TRBJ2-7,few,TRBV12-3/TRBV12-4,CASRLGREATYEQYF,TGTGCCAGCCGACTCGGGCGGGAGGCAACCTACGAGCAGTACTTC
TRBD1,TRBJ1-2,few,TRBV28,CASWAETGPYGYTF,TGTGCCAGCTGGGCCGAGACAGGGCCGTATGGCTACACCTTC
.,TRBJ1-5,many,TRBV12-3/TRBV12-4,CASSLAVGSNQPQHF,TGTGCCAGCAGTTTAGCGGTGGGAAGCAATCAGCCCCAGCATTTT
.,TRBJ2-7,.,TRBV7-9,CASSPTLGPYEQYF,TGTGCCAGCAGCCCCACCCTTGGCCCCTACGAGCAGTACTTC
TRBD1,TRBJ1-5,few,TRBV4-2,CASSPGQGLGQPQHF,TGTGCCAGCAGCCCCGGACAGGGGCTGGGGCAGCCCCAGCATTTT
.,TRBJ2-2,many,TRBV12-3/TRBV12-4,CASSLGGGGELFF,TGTGCCAGCAGTTTAGGTGGTGGCGGGGAGCTGTTTTTT
TRBD2,TRBJ2-3,few,TRBV10-2,CASSEGVSGGILIPADTQYF,TGCGCCAGCAGTGAGGGGGTTAGCGGGGGGATCCTAATCCCCGCAGATACGCAGTATTTT
TRBD2,TRBJ2-7,few,TRBV7-9,CASSPGLAPYEQYF,TGTGCCAGCAGCCCCGGACTAGCCCCCTACGAGCAGTACTTC